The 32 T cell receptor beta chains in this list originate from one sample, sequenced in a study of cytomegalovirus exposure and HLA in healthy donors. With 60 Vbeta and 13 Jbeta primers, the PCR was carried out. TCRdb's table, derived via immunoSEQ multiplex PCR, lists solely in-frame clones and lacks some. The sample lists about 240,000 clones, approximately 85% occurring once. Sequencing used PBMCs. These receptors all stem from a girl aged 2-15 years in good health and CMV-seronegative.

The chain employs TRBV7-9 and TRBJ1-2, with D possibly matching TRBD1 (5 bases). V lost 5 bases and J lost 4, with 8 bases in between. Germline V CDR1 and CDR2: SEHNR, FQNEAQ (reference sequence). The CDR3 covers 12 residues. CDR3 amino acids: CASSPQGYGYTF. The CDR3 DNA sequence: TGTGCCAGCAGCCCCCAGGGCTATGGCTACACCTTC.

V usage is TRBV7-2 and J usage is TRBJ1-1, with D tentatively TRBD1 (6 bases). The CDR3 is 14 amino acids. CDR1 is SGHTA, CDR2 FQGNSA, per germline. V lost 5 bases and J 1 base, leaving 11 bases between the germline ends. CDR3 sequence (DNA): TGTGCCAGCAGCAGTGGACAGTGGAACACTGAAGCTTTCTTT. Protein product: CASSSGQWNTEAFF.

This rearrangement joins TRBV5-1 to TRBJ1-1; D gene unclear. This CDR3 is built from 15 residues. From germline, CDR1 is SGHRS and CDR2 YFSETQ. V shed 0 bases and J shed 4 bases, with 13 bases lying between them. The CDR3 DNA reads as TGCGCCAGCAGCTTGGTGACTGCCTCGGGCACTGAAGCTTTCTTT. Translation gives CASSLVTASGTEAFF.

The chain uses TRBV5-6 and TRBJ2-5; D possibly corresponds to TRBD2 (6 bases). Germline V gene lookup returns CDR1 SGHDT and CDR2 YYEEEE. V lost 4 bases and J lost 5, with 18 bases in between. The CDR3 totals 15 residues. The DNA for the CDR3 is TGTGCCAGCAGCAGTTCTCGCGGGGCAGTCGAGACCCAGTACTTC. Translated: CASSSSRGAVETQYF.

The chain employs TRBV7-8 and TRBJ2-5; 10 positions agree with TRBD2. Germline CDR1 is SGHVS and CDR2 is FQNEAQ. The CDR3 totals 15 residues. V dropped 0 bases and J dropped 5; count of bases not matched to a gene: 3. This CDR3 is CASSLAKREGETQYF. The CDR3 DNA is TGTGCCAGCAGCTTAGCCAAGCGGGAGGGGGAGACCCAGTACTTC.

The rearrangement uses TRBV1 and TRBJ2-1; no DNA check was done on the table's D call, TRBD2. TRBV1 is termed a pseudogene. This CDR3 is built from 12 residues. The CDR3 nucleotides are TGCACCAGCAGCCACGGGACTTCTGAGCAGTTCTTC. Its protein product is CTSSHGTSEQFF.

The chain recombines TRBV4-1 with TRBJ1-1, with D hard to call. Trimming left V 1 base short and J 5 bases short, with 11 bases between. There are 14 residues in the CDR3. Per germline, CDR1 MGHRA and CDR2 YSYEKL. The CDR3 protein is CASSQGMWETEAFF. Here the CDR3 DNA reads TGCGCCAGCAGCCAAGGGATGTGGGAGACTGAAGCTTTCTTT.

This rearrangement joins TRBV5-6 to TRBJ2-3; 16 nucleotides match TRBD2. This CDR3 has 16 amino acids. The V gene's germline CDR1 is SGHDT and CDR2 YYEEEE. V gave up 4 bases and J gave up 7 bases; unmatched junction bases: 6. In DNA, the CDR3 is TGTGCCAGCAGCCAACCGGGACTAGCGGGAGGGTATACGCAGTATTTT. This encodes CASSQPGLAGGYTQYF.

CDR3 amino acids: CASSDSSTGEQYF. The CDR3 DNA reads as TGTGCCAGCAGTGACTCTAGCACCGGCGAGCAGTACTTC. The rearrangement uses TRBV6-4 and TRBJ2-7; no firm D call. The germline gives CDR1 MRHNA, CDR2 SNTAGT. The CDR3 length is 13 residues. The V end was cut by 0 bases, the J end by 6 bases, with 9 bases between.

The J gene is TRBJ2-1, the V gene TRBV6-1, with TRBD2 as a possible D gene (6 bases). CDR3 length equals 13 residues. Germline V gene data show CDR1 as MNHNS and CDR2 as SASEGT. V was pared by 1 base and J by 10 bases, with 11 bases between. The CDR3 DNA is TGTGCCAGCAGTGAAGGTCTGGCGGGAGAGCAGTTCTTC. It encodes CASSEGLAGEQFF.

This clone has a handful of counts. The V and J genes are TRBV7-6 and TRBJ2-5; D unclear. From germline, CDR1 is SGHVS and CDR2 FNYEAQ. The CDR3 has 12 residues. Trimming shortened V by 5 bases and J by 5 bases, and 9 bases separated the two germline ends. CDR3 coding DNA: TGTGCCAGCAGCCCCAGTTCTGAGACCCAGTACTTC. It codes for CASSPSSETQYF.

The CDR3 DNA sequence: TGTGCCAGCAGCGTAATTGGCGGGGGCCTCCAAGAGACCCAGTACTTC. Translated, it gives CASSVIGGGLQETQYF. The chain employs TRBV9 and TRBJ2-5; D is perhaps TRBD2 (7 bases). The germline V gene has CDR1 SGDLS and CDR2 YYNGEE. The V end was cut by 1 base, the J end by 1 base, with 14 bases between. This CDR3 is built from 16 residues.

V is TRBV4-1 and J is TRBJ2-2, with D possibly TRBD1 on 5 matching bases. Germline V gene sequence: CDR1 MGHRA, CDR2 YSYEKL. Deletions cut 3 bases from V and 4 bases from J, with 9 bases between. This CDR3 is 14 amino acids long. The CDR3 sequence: CASSHGRGTGELFF. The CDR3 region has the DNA TGCGCCAGCAGCCATGGAAGGGGCACCGGGGAGCTGTTTTTT.

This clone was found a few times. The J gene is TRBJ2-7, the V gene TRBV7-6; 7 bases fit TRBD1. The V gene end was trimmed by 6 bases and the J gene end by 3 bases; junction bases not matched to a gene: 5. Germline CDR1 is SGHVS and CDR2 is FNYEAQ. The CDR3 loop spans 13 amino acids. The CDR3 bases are TGTGCCAGCAGACGACAGGGTAGCTACGAGCAGTACTTC. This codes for CASRRQGSYEQYF.

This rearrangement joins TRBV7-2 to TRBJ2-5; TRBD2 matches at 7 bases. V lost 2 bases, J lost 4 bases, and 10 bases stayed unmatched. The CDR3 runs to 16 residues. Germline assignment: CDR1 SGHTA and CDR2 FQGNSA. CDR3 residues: CASSLYGRASGETQYF. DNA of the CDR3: TGTGCCAGCAGCTTATATGGGAGGGCCTCAGGAGAGACCCAGTACTTC. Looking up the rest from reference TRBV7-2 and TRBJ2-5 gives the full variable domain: GAGVSQSPSNKVTEKGKDVELRCDPISGHTALYWYRQSLGQGLEFLIYFQGNSAPDKSGLPSDRFSAERTGGSVSTLTIQRTQQEDSAVYLCASSLYGRASGETQYFGPGTRLLVL.

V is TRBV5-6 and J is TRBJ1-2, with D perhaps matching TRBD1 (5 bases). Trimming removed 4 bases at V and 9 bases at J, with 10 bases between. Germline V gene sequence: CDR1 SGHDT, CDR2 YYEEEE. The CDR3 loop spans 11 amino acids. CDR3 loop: CASSNRQRYTF. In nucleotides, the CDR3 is TGTGCCAGCAGCAATAGACAGCGCTACACCTTC.

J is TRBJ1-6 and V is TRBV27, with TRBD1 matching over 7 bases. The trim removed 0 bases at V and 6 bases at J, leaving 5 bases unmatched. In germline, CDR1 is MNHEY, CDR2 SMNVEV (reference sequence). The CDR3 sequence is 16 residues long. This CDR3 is CASSLSDRLTNSPLHF. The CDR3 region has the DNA TGTGCCAGCAGTTTATCGGACAGGCTGACTAATTCACCCCTCCACTTT.

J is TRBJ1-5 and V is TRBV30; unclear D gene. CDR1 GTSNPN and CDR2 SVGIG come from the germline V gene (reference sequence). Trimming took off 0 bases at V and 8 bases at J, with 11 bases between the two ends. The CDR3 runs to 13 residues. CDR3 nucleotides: TGTGCCTGGAGTGTCGGACGGGGAGAGCCCCAGCATTTT. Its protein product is CAWSVGRGEPQHF.

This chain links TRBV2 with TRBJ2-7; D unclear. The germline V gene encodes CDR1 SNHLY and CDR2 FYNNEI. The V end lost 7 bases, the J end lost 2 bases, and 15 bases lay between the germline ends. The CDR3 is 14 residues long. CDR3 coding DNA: TGTGCCAGCATCAATACGGTACGAGCCTACGAGCAGTACTTC. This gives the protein CASINTVRAYEQYF.

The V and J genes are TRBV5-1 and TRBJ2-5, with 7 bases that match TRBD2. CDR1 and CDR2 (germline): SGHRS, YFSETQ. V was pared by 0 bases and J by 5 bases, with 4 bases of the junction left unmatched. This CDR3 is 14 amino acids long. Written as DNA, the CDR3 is TGCGCCAGCAGCTTGGCCAGCGGGGTTGAGACCCAGTACTTC. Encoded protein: CASSLASGVETQYF.

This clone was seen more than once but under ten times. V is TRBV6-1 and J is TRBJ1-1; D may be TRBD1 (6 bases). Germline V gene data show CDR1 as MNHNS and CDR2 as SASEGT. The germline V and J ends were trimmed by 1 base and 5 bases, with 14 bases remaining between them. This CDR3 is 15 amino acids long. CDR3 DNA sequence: TGTGCCAGCAGTGAAGTACAGGGTCAGAAGACTGAAGCTTTCTTT. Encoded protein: CASSEVQGQKTEAFF.

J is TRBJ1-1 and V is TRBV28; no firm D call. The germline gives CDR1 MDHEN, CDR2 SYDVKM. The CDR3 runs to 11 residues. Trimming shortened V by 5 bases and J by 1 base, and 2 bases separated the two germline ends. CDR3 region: CASSQNTEAFF. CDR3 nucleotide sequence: TGTGCCAGCAGTCAGAACACTGAAGCTTTCTTT. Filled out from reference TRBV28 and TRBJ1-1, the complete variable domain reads DVKVTQSSRYLVKRTGEKVFLECVQDMDHENMFWYRQDPGLGLRLIYFSYDVKMKEKGDIPEGYSVSREKKERFSLILESASTNQTSMYLCASSQNTEAFFGQGTRLTVV.

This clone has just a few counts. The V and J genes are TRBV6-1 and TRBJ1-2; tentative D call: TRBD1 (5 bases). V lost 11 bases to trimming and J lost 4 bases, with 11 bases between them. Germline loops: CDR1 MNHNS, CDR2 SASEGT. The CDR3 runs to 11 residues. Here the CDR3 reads CAGRQLYGYTF. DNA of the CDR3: TGTGCCGGCCGACAGCTCTATGGCTACACCTTC.

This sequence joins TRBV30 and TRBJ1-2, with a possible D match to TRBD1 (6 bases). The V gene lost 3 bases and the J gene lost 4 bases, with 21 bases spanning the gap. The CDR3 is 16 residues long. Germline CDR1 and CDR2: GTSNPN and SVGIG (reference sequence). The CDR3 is CAWSGRGTGRGYGYTF. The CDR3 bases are TGTGCCTGGAGCGGGAGGGGAACAGGGAGGGGCTATGGCTACACCTTC.

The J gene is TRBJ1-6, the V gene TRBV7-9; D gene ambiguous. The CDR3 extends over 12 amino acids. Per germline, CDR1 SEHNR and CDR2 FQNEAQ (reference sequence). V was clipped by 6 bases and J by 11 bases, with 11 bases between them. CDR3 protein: CASREEGPPLHF. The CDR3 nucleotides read TGTGCCAGCAGGGAGGAAGGGCCACCCCTCCACTTT.

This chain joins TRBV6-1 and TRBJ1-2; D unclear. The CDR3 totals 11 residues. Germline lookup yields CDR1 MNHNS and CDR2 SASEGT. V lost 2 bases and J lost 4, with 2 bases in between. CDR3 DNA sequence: TGTGCCAGCAGTGAACTCTATGGCTACACCTTC. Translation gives CASSELYGYTF.

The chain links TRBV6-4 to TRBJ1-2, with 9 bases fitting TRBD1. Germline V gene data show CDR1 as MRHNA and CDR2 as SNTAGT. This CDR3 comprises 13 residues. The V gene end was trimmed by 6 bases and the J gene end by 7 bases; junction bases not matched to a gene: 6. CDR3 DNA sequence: TGTGCCAGCAGAGAGGGACAGGGCCTTGGCTACACCTTC. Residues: CASREGQGLGYTF.

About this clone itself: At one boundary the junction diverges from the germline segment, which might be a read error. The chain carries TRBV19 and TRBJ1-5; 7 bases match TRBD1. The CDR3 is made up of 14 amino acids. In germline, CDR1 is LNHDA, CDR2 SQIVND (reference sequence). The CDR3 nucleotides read TGTGCCAGTAGTCCTGGCAGGGGGGATCAGGCCCAGCATTTT. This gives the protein CASSPGRGDQAQHF. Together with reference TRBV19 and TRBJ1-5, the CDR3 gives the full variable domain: DGGITQSPKYLFRKEGQNVTLSCEQNLNHDAMYWYRQDPGQGLRLIYYSQIVNDFQKGDIAEGYSVSREKKESFPLTVTSAQKNPTAFYLCASSPGRGDQAQHFGDGTRLSIL.

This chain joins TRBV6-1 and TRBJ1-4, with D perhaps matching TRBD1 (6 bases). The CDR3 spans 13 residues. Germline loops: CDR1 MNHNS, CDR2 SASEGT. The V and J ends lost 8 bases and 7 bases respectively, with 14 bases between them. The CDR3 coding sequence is TGTGCCAGCCATTCAGGGGAGTTTGAAAAACTGTTTTTT. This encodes CASHSGEFEKLFF.

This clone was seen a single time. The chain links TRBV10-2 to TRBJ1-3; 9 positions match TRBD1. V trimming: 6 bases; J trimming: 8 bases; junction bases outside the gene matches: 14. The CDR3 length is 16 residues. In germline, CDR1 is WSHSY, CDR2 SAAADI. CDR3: CASRKQGAKLGDTIYF. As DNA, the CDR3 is TGCGCCAGCAGGAAACAGGGGGCAAAGTTAGGGGACACCATATATTTT.

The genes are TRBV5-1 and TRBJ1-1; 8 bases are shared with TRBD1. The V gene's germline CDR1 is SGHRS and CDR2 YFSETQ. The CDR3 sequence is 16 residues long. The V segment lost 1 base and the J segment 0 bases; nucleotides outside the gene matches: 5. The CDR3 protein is CASSLRTGTLNTEAFF. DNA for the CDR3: TGCGCCAGCAGCTTGAGGACAGGGACGCTGAACACTGAAGCTTTCTTT.

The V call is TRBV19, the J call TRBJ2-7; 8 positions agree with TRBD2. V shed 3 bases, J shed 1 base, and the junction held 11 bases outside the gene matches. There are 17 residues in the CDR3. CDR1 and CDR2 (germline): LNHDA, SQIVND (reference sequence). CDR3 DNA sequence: TGTGCCAGTAGTATGGGGTCTAGCGGGCCGTTATCCTACGAGCAGTACTTC. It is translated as CASSMGSSGPLSYEQYF.